This T cell receptor beta chain was sequenced for a study of T cell responses to AZD1222 COVID-19 vaccine. Study observations and caveats: Reports say nearly half of spike-specific TCRs go after unmutated variant regions.

In regard to this clone: Its antigen is currently unknown.

V was cut by 6 bases and J by 4 bases, with 24 bases left in between. The CDR3 spans 17 residues. Germline V lookup: CDR1 ENHRY, CDR2 SYGVKD. The method was immunoSEQ multiplex PCR; TCRdb's version includes in-frame clones alone and lacks a portion of them. The table has tens of thousands of clones, approximately 86% seen once; the top ten hold over 15%. This chain connects TRBV10-3 to TRBJ1-2; D perhaps matches TRBD1 (5 bases). The sample here was peripheral blood, taken on day 0 of AZD1222 vaccination. The receptor was isolated from an adult in good health. The CDR3 spells CAIRPAGEGLVSYGYTF. Written as DNA, the CDR3 is TGTGCCATCAGACCCGCCGGAGAGGGACTGGTTAGCTATGGCTACACCTTC.